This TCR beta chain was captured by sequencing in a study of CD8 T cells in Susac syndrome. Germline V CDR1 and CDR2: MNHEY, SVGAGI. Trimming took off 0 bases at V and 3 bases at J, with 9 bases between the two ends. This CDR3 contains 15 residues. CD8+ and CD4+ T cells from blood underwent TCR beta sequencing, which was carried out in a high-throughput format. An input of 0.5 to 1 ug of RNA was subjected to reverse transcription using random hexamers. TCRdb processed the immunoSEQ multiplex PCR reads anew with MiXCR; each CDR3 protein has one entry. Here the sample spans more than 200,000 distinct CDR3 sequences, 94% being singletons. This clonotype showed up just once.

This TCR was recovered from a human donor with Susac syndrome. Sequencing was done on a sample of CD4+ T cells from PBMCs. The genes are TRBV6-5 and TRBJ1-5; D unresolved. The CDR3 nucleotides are TGTGCCAGCAGTTACTCGATGGGAAACAATCAGCCCCAGCATTTT. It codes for CASSYSMGNNQPQHF.